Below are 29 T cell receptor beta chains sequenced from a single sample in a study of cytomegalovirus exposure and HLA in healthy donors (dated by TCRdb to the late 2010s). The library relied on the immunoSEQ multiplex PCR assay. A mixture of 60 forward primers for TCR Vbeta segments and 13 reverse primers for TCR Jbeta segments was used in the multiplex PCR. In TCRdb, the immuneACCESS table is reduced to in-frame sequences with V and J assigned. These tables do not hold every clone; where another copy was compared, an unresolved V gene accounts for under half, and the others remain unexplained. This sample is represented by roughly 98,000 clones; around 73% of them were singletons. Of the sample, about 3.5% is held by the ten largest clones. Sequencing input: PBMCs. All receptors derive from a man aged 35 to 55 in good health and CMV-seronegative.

The CDR3 DNA follows: TGTGCCAGCAGCTTATGGGGCAGGGAAGCCAAAAACATTCAGTACTTC. It is translated as CASSLWGREAKNIQYF. The chain links TRBV7-9 to TRBJ2-4; D perhaps matches TRBD1 (5 bases). Trimming stripped 2 bases from V and 0 bases from J, with 11 bases between. CDR3 length equals 16 residues. CDR1 is SEHNR and CDR2 is FQNEAQ in the germline V gene (reference sequence).

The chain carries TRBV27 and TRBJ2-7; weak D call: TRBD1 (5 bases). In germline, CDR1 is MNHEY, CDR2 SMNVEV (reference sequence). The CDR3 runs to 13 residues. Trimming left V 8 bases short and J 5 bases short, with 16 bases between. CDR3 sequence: CASGAATRNEQYF. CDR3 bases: TGTGCCAGCGGGGCGGCTACACGAAACGAGCAGTACTTC.

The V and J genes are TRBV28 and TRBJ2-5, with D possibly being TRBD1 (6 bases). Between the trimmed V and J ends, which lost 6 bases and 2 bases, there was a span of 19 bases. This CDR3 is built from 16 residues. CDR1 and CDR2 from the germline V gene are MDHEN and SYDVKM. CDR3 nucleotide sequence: TGTGCCAGCAGCCCCGGATTGTCAGGGGAACAAGAGACCCAGTACTTC. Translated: CASSPGLSGEQETQYF.

The CDR3 is CVRREGAYTEAFF. Here the CDR3 DNA reads TGTGTCAGAAGGGAGGGGGCATACACTGAAGCTTTCTTT. The V gene is TRBV7-5, the J gene TRBJ1-1; the D call of TRBD1 is as the table states it, not checked on the DNA. TRBV7-5 counts as a pseudogene. The CDR3 length is 13 residues.

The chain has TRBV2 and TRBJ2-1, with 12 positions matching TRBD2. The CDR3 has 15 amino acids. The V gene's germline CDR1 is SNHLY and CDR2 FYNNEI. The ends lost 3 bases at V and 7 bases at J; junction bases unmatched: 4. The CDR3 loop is CASSEASGGANEQFF. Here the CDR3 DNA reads TGTGCCAGCAGTGAGGCTAGCGGGGGGGCAAATGAGCAGTTCTTC.

In DNA, the CDR3 is TGTGCCAGCAGTGGGGACAGGGCTAATGAAAAACTGTTTTTT. It is translated as CASSGDRANEKLFF. The chain employs TRBV2 and TRBJ1-4, with 9 bases identical to TRBD1. This CDR3 has 14 amino acids. Unmatched junction bases numbered 0, after V lost 4 bases and J lost 3 bases. Germline-derived CDR1 and CDR2 are SNHLY and FYNNEI. The full variable domain, its missing parts supplied by reference TRBV2 and TRBJ1-4, is EPEVTQTPSHQVTQMGQEVILRCVPISNHLYFYWYRQILGQKVEFLVSFYNNEISEKSEIFDDQFSVERPDGSNFTLKIRSTKLEDSAMYFCASSGDRANEKLFFGSGTQLSVL.

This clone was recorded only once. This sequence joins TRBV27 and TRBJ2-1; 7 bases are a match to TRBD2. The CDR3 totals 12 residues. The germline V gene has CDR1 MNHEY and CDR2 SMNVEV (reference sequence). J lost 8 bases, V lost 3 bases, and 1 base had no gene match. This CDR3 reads CASSFRGDEQFF. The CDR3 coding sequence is TGTGCCAGCAGTTTCCGGGGGGATGAGCAGTTCTTC.

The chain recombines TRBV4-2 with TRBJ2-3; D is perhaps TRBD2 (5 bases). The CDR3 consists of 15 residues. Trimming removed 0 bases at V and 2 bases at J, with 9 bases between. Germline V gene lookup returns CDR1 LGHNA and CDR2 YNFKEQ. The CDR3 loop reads CASSQEWTFTDTQYF. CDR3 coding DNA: TGTGCCAGCAGCCAAGAGTGGACTTTCACAGATACGCAGTATTTT.

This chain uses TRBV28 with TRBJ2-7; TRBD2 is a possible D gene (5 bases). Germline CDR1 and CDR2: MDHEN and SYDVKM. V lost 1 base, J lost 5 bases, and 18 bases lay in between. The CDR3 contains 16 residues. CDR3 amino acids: CASSLYGGGGNNEQYF. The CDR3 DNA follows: TGTGCCAGCAGTTTATACGGTGGCGGAGGAAACAACGAGCAGTACTTC.

CDR3 protein: CASSSSGRADTQYF. The CDR3 nucleotides are TGTGCCAGTTCTTCTAGCGGGAGGGCCGATACGCAGTATTTT. The gene calls are TRBV19 and TRBJ2-3; 12 bases line up with TRBD2. This CDR3 has 14 amino acids. The germline V gene encodes CDR1 LNHDA and CDR2 SQIVND (reference sequence). The V and J ends lost 8 bases and 6 bases, in that order; junction bases with no gene match: 6.

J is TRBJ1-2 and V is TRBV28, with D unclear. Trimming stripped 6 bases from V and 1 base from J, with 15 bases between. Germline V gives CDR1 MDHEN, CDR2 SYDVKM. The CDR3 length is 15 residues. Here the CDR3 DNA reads TGTGCCAGCAGCTTCACGGGGAGGAGTAACTATGGCTACACCTTC. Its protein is CASSFTGRSNYGYTF.

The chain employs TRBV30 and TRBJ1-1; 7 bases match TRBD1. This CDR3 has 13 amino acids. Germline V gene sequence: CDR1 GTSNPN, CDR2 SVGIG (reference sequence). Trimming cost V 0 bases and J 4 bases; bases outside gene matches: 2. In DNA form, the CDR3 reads TGTGCCTGGAGTGTACAGGGGAGCACTGAAGCTTTCTTT. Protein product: CAWSVQGSTEAFF.

CDR3 bases: TGCAGTGCCCCCCTCCAAGAGACCCAGTACTTC. It yields the protein CSAPLQETQYF. The J gene is TRBJ2-5, the V gene TRBV20-1, with D uncertain. Germline V lookup: CDR1 DFQATT, CDR2 SNEGSKA (reference sequence). The CDR3 sequence is 11 residues long. Trimming left V 6 bases short and J 1 base short, with 6 bases between.

DNA of the CDR3: TGTGCCAGCAGTTACGCCCAGGGGGATGATGAGCAGTTCTTC. It translates to CASSYAQGDDEQFF. This sequence joins TRBV6-5 and TRBJ2-1; 7 positions agree with TRBD1. This CDR3 contains 14 residues. After removal of 2 bases from V and 8 bases from J, the junction contained 6 bases not matched to a gene. Germline CDR1 is MNHEY and CDR2 is SVGAGI.

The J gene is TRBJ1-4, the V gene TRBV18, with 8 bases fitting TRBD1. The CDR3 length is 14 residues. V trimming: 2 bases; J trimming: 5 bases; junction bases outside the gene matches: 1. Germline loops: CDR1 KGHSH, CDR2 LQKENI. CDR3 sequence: CASSPWTGNEKLFF. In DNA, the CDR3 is TGTGCCAGCTCACCATGGACAGGGAATGAAAAACTGTTTTTT.

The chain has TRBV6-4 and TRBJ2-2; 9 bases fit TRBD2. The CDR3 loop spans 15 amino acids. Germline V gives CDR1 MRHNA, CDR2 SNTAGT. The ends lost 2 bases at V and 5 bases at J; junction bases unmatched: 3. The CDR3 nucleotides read TGTGCCAGCAGTGACGTCGCGGGGGGGACCGGGGAGCTGTTTTTT. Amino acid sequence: CASSDVAGGTGELFF.

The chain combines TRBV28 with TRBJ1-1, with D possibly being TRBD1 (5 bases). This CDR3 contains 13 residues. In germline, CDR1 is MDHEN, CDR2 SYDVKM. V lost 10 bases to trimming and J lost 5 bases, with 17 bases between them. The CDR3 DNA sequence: TGTGCCACATGGTTGGGGCGATGGACTGAAGCTTTCTTT. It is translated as CATWLGRWTEAFF. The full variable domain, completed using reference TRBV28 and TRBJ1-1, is DVKVTQSSRYLVKRTGEKVFLECVQDMDHENMFWYRQDPGLGLRLIYFSYDVKMKEKGDIPEGYSVSREKKERFSLILESASTNQTSMYLCATWLGRWTEAFFGQGTRLTVV.

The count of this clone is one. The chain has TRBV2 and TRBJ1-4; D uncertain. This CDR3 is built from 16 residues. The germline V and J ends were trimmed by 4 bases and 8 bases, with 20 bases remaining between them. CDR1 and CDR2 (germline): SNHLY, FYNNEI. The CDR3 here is CASSGRAGRAAEKLFF. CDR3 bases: TGTGCCAGCAGTGGTCGCGCAGGCCGCGCAGCCGAAAAACTGTTTTTT. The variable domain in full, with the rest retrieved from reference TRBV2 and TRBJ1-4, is EPEVTQTPSHQVTQMGQEVILRCVPISNHLYFYWYRQILGQKVEFLVSFYNNEISEKSEIFDDQFSVERPDGSNFTLKIRSTKLEDSAMYFCASSGRAGRAAEKLFFGSGTQLSVL.

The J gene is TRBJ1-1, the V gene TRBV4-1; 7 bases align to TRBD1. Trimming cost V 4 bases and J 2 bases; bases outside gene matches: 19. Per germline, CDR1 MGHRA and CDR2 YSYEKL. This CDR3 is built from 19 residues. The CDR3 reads CASSRAAVQTGNLNTEAFF. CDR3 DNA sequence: TGCGCCAGCAGCCGGGCGGCAGTTCAGACAGGGAACCTAAACACTGAAGCTTTCTTT.

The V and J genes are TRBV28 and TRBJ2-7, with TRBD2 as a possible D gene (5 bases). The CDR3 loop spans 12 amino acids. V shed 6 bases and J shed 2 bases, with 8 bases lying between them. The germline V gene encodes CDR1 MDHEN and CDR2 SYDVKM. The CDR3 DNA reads TGTGCCAGCAGCTCCGGGGCCTACGAGCAGTACTTC. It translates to CASSSGAYEQYF.

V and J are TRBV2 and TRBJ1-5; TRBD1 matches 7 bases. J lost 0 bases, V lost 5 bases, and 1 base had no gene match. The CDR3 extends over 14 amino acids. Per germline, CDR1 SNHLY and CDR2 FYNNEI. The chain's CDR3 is CASSNRGSNQPQHF. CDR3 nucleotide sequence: TGTGCCAGCAGTAACAGGGGTAGCAATCAGCCCCAGCATTTT.

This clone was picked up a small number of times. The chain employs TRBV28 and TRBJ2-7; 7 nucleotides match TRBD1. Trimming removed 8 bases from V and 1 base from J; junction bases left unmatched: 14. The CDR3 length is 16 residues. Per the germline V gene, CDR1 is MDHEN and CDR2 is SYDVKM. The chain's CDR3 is CASASFRGLGSYEQYF. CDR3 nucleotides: TGTGCCAGCGCATCCTTCAGGGGGTTGGGATCCTACGAGCAGTACTTC.

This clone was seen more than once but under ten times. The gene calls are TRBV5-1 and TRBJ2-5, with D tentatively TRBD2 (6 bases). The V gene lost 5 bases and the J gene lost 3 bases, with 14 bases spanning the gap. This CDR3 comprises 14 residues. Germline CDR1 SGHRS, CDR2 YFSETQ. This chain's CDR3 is CASRSELAEETQYF. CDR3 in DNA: TGCGCCAGCAGATCAGAATTAGCGGAAGAGACCCAGTACTTC. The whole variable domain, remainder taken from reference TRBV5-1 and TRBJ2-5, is KAGVTQTPRYLIKTRGQQVTLSCSPISGHRSVSWYQQTPGQGLQFLFEYFSETQRNKGNFPGRFSGRQFSNSRSEMNVSTLELGDSALYLCASRSELAEETQYFGPGTRLLVL.

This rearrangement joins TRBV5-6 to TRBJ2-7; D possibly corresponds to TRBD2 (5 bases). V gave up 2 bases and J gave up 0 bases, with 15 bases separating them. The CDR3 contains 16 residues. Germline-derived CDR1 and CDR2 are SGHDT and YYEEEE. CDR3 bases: TGTGCCAGCAGCTTCTTCGGCGGGTCTAGCTCCTACGAGCAGTACTTC. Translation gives CASSFFGGSSSYEQYF.

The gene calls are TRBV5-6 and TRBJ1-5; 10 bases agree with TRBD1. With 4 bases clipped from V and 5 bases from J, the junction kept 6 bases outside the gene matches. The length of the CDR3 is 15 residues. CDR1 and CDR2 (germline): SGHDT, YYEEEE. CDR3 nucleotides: TGTGCCAGCAGCGCCGGACAGGGGGTGGATCAGCCCCAGCATTTT. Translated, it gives CASSAGQGVDQPQHF.

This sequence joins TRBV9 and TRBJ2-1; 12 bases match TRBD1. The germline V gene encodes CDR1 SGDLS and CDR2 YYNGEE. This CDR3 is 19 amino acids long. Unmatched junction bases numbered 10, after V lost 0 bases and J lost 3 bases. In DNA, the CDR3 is TGTGCCAGCAGCGTAGTCGGAGGGGGGACAGGGGGCATCTACAATGAGCAGTTCTTC. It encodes CASSVVGGGTGGIYNEQFF.

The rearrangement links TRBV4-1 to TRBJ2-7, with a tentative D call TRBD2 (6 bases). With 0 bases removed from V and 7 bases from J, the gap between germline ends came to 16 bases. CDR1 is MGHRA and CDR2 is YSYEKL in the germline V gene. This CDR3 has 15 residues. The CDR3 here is CASSQDDREWREQYF. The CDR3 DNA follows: TGCGCCAGCAGCCAAGACGACCGGGAGTGGCGGGAGCAGTACTTC.

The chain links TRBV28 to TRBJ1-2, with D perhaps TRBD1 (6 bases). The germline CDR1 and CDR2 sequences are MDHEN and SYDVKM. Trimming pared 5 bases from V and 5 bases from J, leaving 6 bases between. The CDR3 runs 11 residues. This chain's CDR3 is CASSGQYGYTF. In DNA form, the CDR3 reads TGTGCCAGCAGTGGACAGTATGGCTACACCTTC.

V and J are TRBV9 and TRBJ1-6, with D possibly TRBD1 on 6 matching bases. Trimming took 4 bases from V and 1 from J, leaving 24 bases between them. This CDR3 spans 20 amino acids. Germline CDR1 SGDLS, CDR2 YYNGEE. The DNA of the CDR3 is TGTGCCAGCAGCCGGACTCGTGGGGGGGGCGTTGGGTCCTATAATTCACCCCTCCACTTT. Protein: CASSRTRGGGVGSYNSPLHF. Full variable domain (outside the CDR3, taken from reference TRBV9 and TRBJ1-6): DSGVTQTPKHLITATGQRVTLRCSPRSGDLSVYWYQQSLDQGLQFLIQYYNGEERAKGNILERFSAQQFPDLHSELNLSSLELGDSALYFCASSRTRGGGVGSYNSPLHFGNGTRLTVT.